These 16 T cell receptor beta chains share one sample of origin, sequenced in a study of spatial heterogeneity in lung cancer. The sample's time point: blood at routine non-recurrence follow-up after resection. Tumor, nontumor lung or frozen PBMC supplied whole RNA, sequenced without sorting. MiXCR, applied by TCRdb to the 5' RACE reads, yields one record per CDR3 protein. The table records about 52,000 distinct CDR3 sequences, 7.4% of them present only once. Sequences were derived from PBMCs, sampled at follow-up. The receptors were gathered from a female donor with early-stage non-small cell lung cancer.

This clonotype has at least ten counts. Germline and junction disagree at one end, which may indicate a read error. The V call is TRBV18, the J call TRBJ2-5, with 9 nucleotides matching TRBD1. Germline V CDR1 and CDR2: KGHSH, LQKENI. The CDR3 extends over 17 amino acids. CDR3 residues: CASSAPSGQGSQETQYF. In DNA, the CDR3 is TGTGCCAGCTCAGCACCGTCCGGACAGGGGTCCCAAGAGACCCAGTACTTC.

This clonotype was found many times. The rearrangement joins TRBV20-1 to TRBJ2-5; 8 bases line up with TRBD1. Germline V gene sequence: CDR1 DFQATT, CDR2 SNEGSKA (reference sequence). The V gene end was trimmed by 6 bases and the J gene end by 4 bases; junction bases not matched to a gene: 7. The length of the CDR3 is 13 residues. The CDR3 region has the DNA TGCAGTGCGGAGAGGACAGGGCGAGAGACCCAGTACTTC. It encodes CSAERTGRETQYF.

This chain uses TRBV7-2 with TRBJ2-1, with 10 bases lining up with TRBD2. There are 16 residues in the CDR3. Germline V gene lookup returns CDR1 SGHTA and CDR2 FQGNSA. The trim removed 2 bases at V and 6 bases at J, leaving 7 bases unmatched. CDR3 DNA sequence: TGTGCCAGCAGCTTAAGAGCGGGGGGGCCCGGCAATGAGCAGTTCTTC. Its protein is CASSLRAGGPGNEQFF.

This clonotype was recorded many times. CDR3 region: CASSPRVDRGFSGNTIYF. The CDR3 DNA sequence: TGTGCCAGCAGCCCTAGAGTGGACAGGGGATTTTCAGGAAACACCATATATTTT. This chain connects TRBV7-2 to TRBJ1-3; 9 bases line up with TRBD1. The V gene end was trimmed by 5 bases and the J gene end by 4 bases; junction bases not matched to a gene: 15. Germline CDR1 reads SGHTA; CDR2 reads FQGNSA. CDR3 size: 18 residues. Supplemented by reference TRBV7-2 and TRBJ1-3, the full variable domain reads GAGVSQSPSNKVTEKGKDVELRCDPISGHTALYWYRQSLGQGLEFLIYFQGNSAPDKSGLPSDRFSAERTGGSVSTLTIQRTQQEDSAVYLCASSPRVDRGFSGNTIYFGEGSWLTVV.

This clonotype has ten or more counts. The rearrangement links TRBV4-3 to TRBJ1-1; no clear D gene. The CDR3 has 12 residues. Germline values: CDR1 LGHNA, CDR2 YSLEER. Trimming removed 0 bases at V and 6 bases at J, with 5 bases between. For the CDR3, the DNA is TGCGCCAGCAGCCAAGATAAGCCTGAAGCTTTCTTT. Translated: CASSQDKPEAFF.

This clonotype was seen ten or more times. The V gene is TRBV28, the J gene TRBJ2-1, with 7 bases identical to TRBD1. The V gene end was trimmed by 2 bases and the J gene end by 2 bases; junction bases not matched to a gene: 3. The CDR3 is 15 residues long. Per the germline V gene, CDR1 is MDHEN and CDR2 is SYDVKM. The CDR3 DNA follows: TGTGCCAGCAGTTTAGGGGACAGAACCTACAATGAGCAGTTCTTC. Amino acids: CASSLGDRTYNEQFF.

This clonotype was detected ten times or more. The chain carries TRBV19 and TRBJ1-1; maybe TRBD1 (5 bases). Per the germline V gene, CDR1 is LNHDA and CDR2 is SQIVND (reference sequence). The V end was cut by 6 bases, the J end by 7 bases, with 15 bases between. The CDR3 extends over 13 amino acids. The CDR3 spells CASSISHRLEAFF. CDR3 coding DNA: TGTGCCAGTAGCATTTCACACAGGCTTGAAGCTTTCTTT.

This clonotype was recorded many times. V usage is TRBV6-6 and J usage is TRBJ2-3, with D uncertain. The CDR3 has 15 amino acids. Germline V CDR1 and CDR2: MNHNY, SVGAGI (reference sequence). V lost 3 bases to trimming and J lost 8 bases, with 18 bases between them. The CDR3 protein is CASSYLGLAAGTQYF. The CDR3 region has the DNA TGTGCCAGCAGTTATCTGGGGTTGGCAGCAGGTACGCAGTATTTT.

This clonotype came up many times. The chain is built from TRBV7-2 and TRBJ2-5, with TRBD2 matching over 7 bases. J gave up 2 bases and V 5 bases, and 11 bases lay outside the gene matches. The CDR3 runs 16 residues. Per the germline V gene, CDR1 is SGHTA and CDR2 is FQGNSA. The CDR3 protein is CASSVQAGLPQETQYF. For the CDR3, the DNA is TGTGCCAGCAGCGTACAAGCGGGACTACCACAAGAGACCCAGTACTTC. Variable domain in full (rest from reference TRBV7-2 and TRBJ2-5): GAGVSQSPSNKVTEKGKDVELRCDPISGHTALYWYRQSLGQGLEFLIYFQGNSAPDKSGLPSDRFSAERTGGSVSTLTIQRTQQEDSAVYLCASSVQAGLPQETQYFGPGTRLLVL.

The chain uses TRBV7-2 and TRBJ2-5, with a weak D call TRBD1 (5 bases). The CDR3 spans 14 residues. CDR1 and CDR2 from the germline V gene are SGHTA and FQGNSA. With 5 bases removed from V and 5 bases from J, the gap between germline ends came to 15 bases. CDR3 sequence (DNA): TGTGCCAGCAGCCCAACAGGATCTTTGGAGACCCAGTACTTC. This gives the protein CASSPTGSLETQYF.

In its sample, this clonotype was seen many times. The genes are TRBV5-6 and TRBJ2-1; D is perhaps TRBD2 (7 bases). This CDR3 comprises 15 residues. Per germline, CDR1 SGHDT and CDR2 YYEEEE. The germline V and J ends were trimmed by 6 bases and 4 bases, with 17 bases remaining between them. The CDR3 DNA follows: TGTGCCAGCAACAAAGGGGGGGGATCATACAATGAGCAGTTCTTC. As protein: CASNKGGGSYNEQFF.

This clonotype came up a few times. The chain links TRBV6-2 or TRBV6-3 to TRBJ1-1; maybe TRBD1 (5 bases). Germline CDR1 is MNHEY and CDR2 is SVGEGT. CDR3 length: 14 residues. V shed 6 bases and J shed 8 bases, with 19 bases lying between them. CDR3 sequence reads: CASRAPGRRVEAFF. DNA of the CDR3: TGTGCCAGCAGAGCCCCAGGGCGAAGAGTCGAAGCTTTCTTT.

The chain employs TRBV19 and TRBJ2-3, with a possible D match to TRBD2 (5 bases). The CDR3 extends over 14 amino acids. The V end lost 9 bases, the J end lost 14 bases, and 27 bases lay between the germline ends. CDR1 is LNHDA, CDR2 SQIVND, per germline (reference sequence). The CDR3 is CASRKVASGPRVYF. CDR3 sequence (DNA): TGTGCCAGCCGAAAGGTAGCGTCGGGTCCGCGAGTGTATTTT.

The chain couples TRBV4-1 to TRBJ1-2; D uncertain. This CDR3 is 13 amino acids long. V was cut by 0 bases and J by 7 bases, with 9 bases left in between. Germline V gives CDR1 MGHRA, CDR2 YSYEKL. The CDR3 region has the DNA TGCGCCAGCAGCCAAGACGGCGACTTTGGCTACACCTTC. Encoded protein: CASSQDGDFGYTF.

The chain employs TRBV5-6 and TRBJ2-2; D is tentatively TRBD1 or TRBD2 (5 bases each). The germline V gene has CDR1 SGHDT and CDR2 YYEEEE. Trimming shortened V by 3 bases and J by 5 bases, and 14 bases separated the two germline ends. CDR3 length: 15 residues. The CDR3 region is CASSWYGTVTGELFF. Written as DNA, the CDR3 is TGTGCCAGCAGCTGGTACGGGACGGTGACCGGGGAGCTGTTTTTT.

This clonotype was recorded at least ten times. This chain links TRBV6-5 with TRBJ1-3; 9 nucleotides match TRBD1. This CDR3 is 17 amino acids long. Germline V gene data show CDR1 as MNHEY and CDR2 as SVGAGI. Trimming at V came to 6 bases and at J to 0 bases, leaving 9 bases not matched to a gene. The CDR3 DNA reads as TGTGCCAGCAGCCCCCGGGACAGGGACCCCTCTGGAAACACCATATATTTT. As protein: CASSPRDRDPSGNTIYF.